Listed here is a single T cell receptor (beta chain). Its antigen is currently unknown. Germline CDR1 is MDHEN and CDR2 is SYDVKM. V was clipped by 5 bases and J by 5 bases, with 19 bases between them. The CDR3 is made up of 17 amino acids. These data belong to a study of T cell repertoires in aging, cancer and after chemotherapy. Overall study context: Paired samples before and after chemotherapy came from chronic lymphocytic leukemia patients on fludarabine- or bendamustine-based regimens.

Findings and limits, study-wide: Loss of evenness, beyond lost richness, contributed to age-related TCR diversity decline in cancer patients. Age-matched healthy donors had significantly more diverse, less clonal blood TCR repertoires than untreated cancer patients. Immunological memory after chemotherapy cannot be judged from the repertoire data.

A mixed TRB-A/B primer pool amplified rearranged TRB by multiplex touch-down PCR. One entry per CDR3 protein, called by TCRdb with MiXCR from the multiplex PCR reads. The sample yields about 4,200 distinct CDR3 sequences, over 25% seen once. Amplification of TCR beta used genomic DNA extracted from peripheral blood. The chain has TRBV28 and TRBJ1-6; D might be TRBD1 (6 bases). The sample consisted of blood. This clonotype was obtained from a human donor with a blood cancer. This CDR3 reads CASSPDRKRGHNSPLHF. CDR3 bases: TGTGCCAGCAGTCCAGACAGGAAGAGAGGTCATAATTCACCCCTCCACTTT.